The present TCR beta chain was sequenced within a study of cytomegalovirus exposure and HLA in healthy donors. Of note for this clone: Its target is unknown.

The PCR used 60 Vbeta and 13 Jbeta primers. As originally analysed: Later work found 80 million or so unique TCR beta chains, with about 10 million shared. Assay used: immunoSEQ multiplex PCR; TCRdb lists only in-frame clones, some missing. V and J calls and clone size are copied from that table; D and trimming were computed from the DNA. The data hold around 150,000 clones, with roughly 80% observed a single time. Per the germline V gene, CDR1 is MGHRA and CDR2 is YSYEKL. V gave up 4 bases and J gave up 1 base, with 11 bases separating them. This CDR3 has 14 amino acids. Findings and limits, study-wide: Among TCR beta chains, those listed as cytomegalovirus-associated numbered about 150.

The source material was PBMCs. This receptor was obtained from a man aged 18-30 years in good health and CMV-seropositive. The rearrangement uses TRBV4-1 and TRBJ2-7, with a possible D match to TRBD1 (6 bases). The CDR3 DNA sequence: TGCGCCAGCAGCCTAACGACAGGTTCCTACGAGCAGTACTTC. Translated: CASSLTTGSYEQYF.